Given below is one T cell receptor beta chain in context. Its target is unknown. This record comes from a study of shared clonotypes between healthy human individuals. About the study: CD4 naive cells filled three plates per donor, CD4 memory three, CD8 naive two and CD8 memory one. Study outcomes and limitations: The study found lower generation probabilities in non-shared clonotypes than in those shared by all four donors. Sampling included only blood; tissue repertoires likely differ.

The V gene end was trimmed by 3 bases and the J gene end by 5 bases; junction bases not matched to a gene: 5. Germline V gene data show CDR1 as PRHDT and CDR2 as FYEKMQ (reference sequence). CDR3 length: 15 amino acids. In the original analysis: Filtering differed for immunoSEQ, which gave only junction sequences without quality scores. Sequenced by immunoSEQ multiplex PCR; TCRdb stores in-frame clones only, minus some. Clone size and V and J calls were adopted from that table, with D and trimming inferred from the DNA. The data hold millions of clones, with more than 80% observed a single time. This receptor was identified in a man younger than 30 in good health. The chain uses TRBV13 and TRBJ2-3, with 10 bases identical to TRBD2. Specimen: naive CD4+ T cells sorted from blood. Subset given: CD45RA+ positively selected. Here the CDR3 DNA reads TGTGCCAGCAGCTTCAGCGGGAGGGCCCAAGATACGCAGTATTTT. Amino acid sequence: CASSFSGRAQDTQYF.